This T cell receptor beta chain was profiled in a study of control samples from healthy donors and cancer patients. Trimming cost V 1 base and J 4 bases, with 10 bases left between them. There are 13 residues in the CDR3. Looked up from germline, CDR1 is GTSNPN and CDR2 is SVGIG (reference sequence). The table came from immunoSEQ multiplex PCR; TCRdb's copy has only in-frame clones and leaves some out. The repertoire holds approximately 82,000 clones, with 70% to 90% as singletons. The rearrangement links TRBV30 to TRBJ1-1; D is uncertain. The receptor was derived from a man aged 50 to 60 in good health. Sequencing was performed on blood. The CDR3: CAWSGAVPTEAFF. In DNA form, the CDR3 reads TGTGCCTGGAGTGGAGCGGTGCCCACTGAAGCTTTCTTT.